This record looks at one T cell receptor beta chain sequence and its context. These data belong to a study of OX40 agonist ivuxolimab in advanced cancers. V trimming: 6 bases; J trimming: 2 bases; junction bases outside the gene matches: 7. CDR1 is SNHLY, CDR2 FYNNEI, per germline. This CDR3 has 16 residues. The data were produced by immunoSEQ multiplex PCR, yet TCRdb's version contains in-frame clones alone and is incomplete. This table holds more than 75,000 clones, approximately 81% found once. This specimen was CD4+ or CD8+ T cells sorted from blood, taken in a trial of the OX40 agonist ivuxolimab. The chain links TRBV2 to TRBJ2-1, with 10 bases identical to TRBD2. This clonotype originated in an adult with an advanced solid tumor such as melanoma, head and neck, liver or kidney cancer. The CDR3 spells CASSSDTSGAYNEQFF. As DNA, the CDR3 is TGTGCCAGCAGCTCAGACACTAGCGGGGCCTACAATGAGCAGTTCTTC.